This TCR beta chain was observed in a study of CD8 T cells in ankylosing spondylitis. Study findings and constraints: Relatively scarce in peripheral blood, disease-linked clones were CD8+. Seemingly distinctive of ankylosing spondylitis blood was a TCR beta motif formed by eight highly homologous variants. Some of these motif variants have turned up before, in reports on reactive arthritis synovial fluid and blood.

Germline V lookup: CDR1 LGHNA, CDR2 YNFKEQ. J gave up 0 bases and V 5 bases, and 7 bases lay outside the gene matches. There are 15 residues in the CDR3. 5'-RACE, quantitative and with molecular barcodes, yielded the TCR beta libraries. TCRdb itself ran the 5' RACE reads through MiXCR, one entry per CDR3 protein. The profile shows roughly 400,000 distinct CDR3 sequences, around 22% of them singletons. This clonotype was seen a handful of times. Antigen: not known. The chain uses TRBV4-2 and TRBJ2-7; 7 nucleotides align to TRBD2. The source material was blood, either unsorted or a sorted T cell fraction (not recorded which). The origin of this receptor is a male donor with ankylosing spondylitis. The CDR3 spells CASSKDRGSSYEQYF. The CDR3 DNA reads TGTGCCAGCAGCAAGGATCGCGGGAGCTCCTACGAGCAGTACTTC.